A selection of T cell receptor beta chains follows, all from one sample in a study of blood T cell repertoires in COVID-19. Sequencing was performed with immunoSEQ multiplex PCR; in TCRdb, only in-frame clones are kept and a portion is missing. This table holds under 250,000 clones, about 89% found once. The sample taken for sequencing was peripheral blood. Receptors were obtained from a woman aged 40 to 49 with acute or convalescent COVID-19. The CDR3 runs from the conserved cysteine through the conserved F or W. Fields, in order: V gene, D gene, clone size, J gene, CDR3 protein, CDR3 DNA. The D gene is left open where the match is weak. Clone size is given for some rows only: seen once, a few or many times, or a class if the clone is expanded.

v_gene: TRBV27; d_gene: -; abundance: -; j_gene: TRBJ1-1; CDR3aa: CASGTGSPPNTEAFF; CDR3nt: TGTGCCAGCGGAACAGGCTCCCCCCCGAACACTGAAGCTTTCTTT
v_gene: TRBV29-1; d_gene: -; abundance: -; j_gene: TRBJ1-1; CDR3aa: CSVISVRRNTEAFF; CDR3nt: TGCAGCGTTATCTCCGTGCGGCGGAACACTGAAGCTTTCTTT
v_gene: TRBV5-6; d_gene: -; abundance: -; j_gene: TRBJ2-5; CDR3aa: CASSPGTLATQYF; CDR3nt: TGTGCCAGCAGCCCAGGGACACTCGCGACCCAGTACTTC
v_gene: TRBV6-5; d_gene: TRBD1; abundance: -; j_gene: TRBJ1-1; CDR3aa: CASRDRGLTEAFF; CDR3nt: TGTGCCAGCAGAGACAGGGGTCTGACTGAAGCTTTCTTT
v_gene: TRBV11-2; d_gene: -; abundance: few; j_gene: TRBJ2-1; CDR3aa: CASRTMTGTRVSNEQFF; CDR3nt: TGTGCCAGCAGAACCATGACCGGGACAAGGGTCTCCAATGAGCAGTTCTTC
v_gene: TRBV2; d_gene: -; abundance: -; j_gene: TRBJ1-4; CDR3aa: CAGVTGTTNEKLFF; CDR3nt: TGTGCCGGGGTGACAGGCACAACTAATGAAAAACTGTTTTTT
v_gene: TRBV5-1; d_gene: TRBD1; abundance: once; j_gene: TRBJ1-1; CDR3aa: CASSSIPTDRETEAFF; CDR3nt: TGCGCCAGCAGCTCGATTCCTACGGACAGGGAGACTGAAGCTTTCTTT
v_gene: TRBV6-5; d_gene: TRBD1; abundance: -; j_gene: TRBJ2-2; CDR3aa: CASRVGTANTGELFF; CDR3nt: TGTGCCAGCAGAGTCGGGACAGCGAACACCGGGGAGCTGTTTTTT
v_gene: TRBV11-2; d_gene: TRBD1; abundance: -; j_gene: TRBJ1-1; CDR3aa: CASSGLQGVRFF; CDR3nt: TGTGCCAGCAGCGGCCTACAGGGGGTGCGTTTCTTT
v_gene: TRBV28; d_gene: -; abundance: -; j_gene: TRBJ1-5; CDR3aa: CASSLLQGGNQPQHF; CDR3nt: TGTGCCAGCAGTTTATTACAGGGCGGCAATCAGCCCCAGCATTTT
v_gene: TRBV5-8; d_gene: -; abundance: -; j_gene: TRBJ1-2; CDR3aa: CASSRPTDNYGYTF; CDR3nt: TGTGCCAGCAGCAGACCGACAGATAACTATGGCTACACCTTC
v_gene: TRBV23-1; d_gene: TRBD1; abundance: once; j_gene: TRBJ1-3; CDR3aa: CASSHGQGRESRGNTIYF; CDR3nt: TGCGCCAGCAGTCACGGACAGGGTAGGGAATCTCGTGGAAACACCATATATTTT
v_gene: TRBV5-1; d_gene: -; abundance: -; j_gene: TRBJ2-1; CDR3aa: CASSLAGEAGEQFF; CDR3nt: TGCGCCAGCAGCTTGGCCGGTGAAGCGGGTGAGCAGTTCTTC
v_gene: TRBV29-1; d_gene: -; abundance: -; j_gene: TRBJ1-1; CDR3aa: CSVEDGAEAFF; CDR3nt: TGCAGCGTTGAAGATGGAGCAGAGGCTTTCTTT
v_gene: TRBV3-1/TRBV3-2; d_gene: -; abundance: -; j_gene: TRBJ2-3; CDR3aa: CASSPIAANTQYF; CDR3nt: TGTGCCAGCAGCCCAATAGCCGCGAATACGCAGTATTTT
v_gene: TRBV11-2; d_gene: -; abundance: -; j_gene: TRBJ2-1; CDR3aa: CASSLEAATYNEQFF; CDR3nt: TGTGCCAGCAGCTTAGAAGCGGCCACCTACAATGAGCAGTTCTTC
v_gene: TRBV12-5; d_gene: -; abundance: few; j_gene: TRBJ1-3; CDR3aa: CASGHQGNTIYF; CDR3nt: TGTGCTAGTGGACACCAGGGAAACACCATATATTTT
v_gene: TRBV10-2; d_gene: -; abundance: -; j_gene: TRBJ1-1; CDR3aa: CASSEAPNSPEAFF; CDR3nt: TGCGCCAGCAGTGAGGCGCCAAATAGCCCTGAAGCTTTCTTT
v_gene: TRBV10-2; d_gene: TRBD1; abundance: -; j_gene: TRBJ1-1; CDR3aa: CASTTGGNTEAFF; CDR3nt: TGCGCCAGCACTACAGGGGGGAACACTGAAGCTTTCTTT
v_gene: TRBV5-1; d_gene: TRBD1; abundance: -; j_gene: TRBJ2-2; CDR3aa: CASGVNRGRVFPGELFF; CDR3nt: TGCGCCAGCGGAGTAAACAGGGGAAGGGTTTTCCCCGGGGAGCTGTTTTTT
v_gene: TRBV28; d_gene: TRBD1; abundance: -; j_gene: TRBJ1-2; CDR3aa: CASRTTGGTGRDYGYTF; CDR3nt: TGTGCCAGCAGGACTACCGGGGGGACAGGGAGGGACTATGGCTACACCTTC
v_gene: TRBV27; d_gene: -; abundance: few; j_gene: TRBJ1-6; CDR3aa: CASSFGGGHNSPLHF; CDR3nt: TGTGCCAGCAGTTTCGGGGGAGGCCATAATTCACCCCTCCACTTT